In its sample, the clone carrying this TCR beta chain was seen a few times. The antigen remains undetermined. This entry is derived from a study of vaccination and CD4 T cells after COVID-19. On the study more broadly: It was a median roughly 100 days after diagnosis, with a range of 35 to 161, that post-COVID samples were drawn. Cells were stimulated with overlapping spike peptides from SARS-CoV-2, HCoV-NL63, HCoV-OC43 and HCoV-229E. Broader study findings: The median proportion of reactive clones detected only post-vaccination in convalescent patients was 86.3%.

The CDR3 is 15 amino acids. Trimming took off 6 bases at V and 4 bases at J, with 18 bases between the two ends. Germline V gene data show CDR1 as MGHRA and CDR2 as YSYEKL. Noted treatment: roughly 10-day PBMC culture with coronavirus spike peptide pools or control peptides (ViraFEST assay). ViraFEST used peptide pools to expand antigen-specific T cells, then sequenced TCRs. Scientists ran DNA taken from cultured CD4+ T cells through the Oncomine TCR Beta short-read assay for sequencing. TCRdb itself ran the PCR reads through MiXCR, one entry per CDR3 protein. The table has under 15,000 distinct CDR3 sequences, 41% seen once.

V and J are TRBV4-1 and TRBJ2-5; D could derive from TRBD1 or TRBD2 (5 bases each). The specimen was CD4+ T cells from blood, cultured in vitro, collected after SARS-CoV-2 vaccination. This TCR derives from a human donor who had recovered from COVID-19. CDR3 in DNA: TGCGCCAGCAGGGGGGTAGGGCCCCGCGGAGAGACCCAGTACTTC. Translation: CASRGVGPRGETQYF.